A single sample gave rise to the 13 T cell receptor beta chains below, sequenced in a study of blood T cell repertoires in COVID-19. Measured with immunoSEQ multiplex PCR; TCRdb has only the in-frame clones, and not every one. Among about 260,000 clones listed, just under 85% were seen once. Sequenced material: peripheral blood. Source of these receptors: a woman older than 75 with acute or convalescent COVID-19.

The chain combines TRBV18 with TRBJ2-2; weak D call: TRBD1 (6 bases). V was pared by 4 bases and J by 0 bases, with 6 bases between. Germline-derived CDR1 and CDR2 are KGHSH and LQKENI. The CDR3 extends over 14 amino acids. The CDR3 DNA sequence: TGTGCCAGCTCACGACAGGCGAACACCGGGGAGCTGTTTTTT. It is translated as CASSRQANTGELFF.

CDR3 region: CASSSPGQETQYF. CDR3 bases: TGTGCCAGCAGCTCACCCGGTCAAGAGACCCAGTACTTC. The chain recombines TRBV7-6 with TRBJ2-5; no firm D call. V was shortened by 4 bases and J by 2 bases, with 8 bases between the two germline ends. Germline CDR1 reads SGHVS; CDR2 reads FNYEAQ. The CDR3 runs 13 residues.

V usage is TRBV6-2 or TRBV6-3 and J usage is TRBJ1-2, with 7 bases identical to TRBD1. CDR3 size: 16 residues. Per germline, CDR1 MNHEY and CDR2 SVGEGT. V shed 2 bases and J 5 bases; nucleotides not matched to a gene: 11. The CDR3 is CASSYRRQGDWYGYTF. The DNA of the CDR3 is TGTGCCAGCAGTTACCGGCGACAGGGCGATTGGTATGGCTACACCTTC.

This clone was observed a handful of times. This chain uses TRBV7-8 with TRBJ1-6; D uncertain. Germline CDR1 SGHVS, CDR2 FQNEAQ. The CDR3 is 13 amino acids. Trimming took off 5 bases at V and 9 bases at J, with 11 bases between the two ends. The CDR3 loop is CASSPFTGSPLHF. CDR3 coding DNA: TGTGCCAGCAGCCCTTTCACCGGTTCACCCCTCCACTTT.

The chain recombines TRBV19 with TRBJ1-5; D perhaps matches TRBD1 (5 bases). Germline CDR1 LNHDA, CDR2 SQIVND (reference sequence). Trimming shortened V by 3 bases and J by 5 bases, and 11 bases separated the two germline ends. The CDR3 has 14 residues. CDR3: CASSIRQGHQPQHF. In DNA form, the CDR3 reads TGTGCCAGTAGTATCCGGCAGGGCCATCAGCCCCAGCATTTT. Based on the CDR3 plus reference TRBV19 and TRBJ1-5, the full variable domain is DGGITQSPKYLFRKEGQNVTLSCEQNLNHDAMYWYRQDPGQGLRLIYYSQIVNDFQKGDIAEGYSVSREKKESFPLTVTSAQKNPTAFYLCASSIRQGHQPQHFGDGTRLSIL.

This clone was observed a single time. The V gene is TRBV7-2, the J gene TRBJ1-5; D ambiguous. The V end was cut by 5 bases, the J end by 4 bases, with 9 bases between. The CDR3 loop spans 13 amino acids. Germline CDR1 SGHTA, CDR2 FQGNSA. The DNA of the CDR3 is TGTGCCAGCAGCCAGGTGTGGAATCAGCCCCAGCATTTT. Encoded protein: CASSQVWNQPQHF.

CDR3 in amino acids: CSVDRAEETQYF. CDR3 sequence (DNA): TGCAGCGTTGACAGGGCCGAAGAGACCCAGTACTTC. This rearrangement joins TRBV29-1 to TRBJ2-5; the D gene is possibly TRBD1 (5 bases). Trimming took 3 bases from V and 3 from J, leaving 8 bases between them. Germline V gene sequence: CDR1 SQVTM, CDR2 ANQGSEA. CDR3 length: 12 amino acids.

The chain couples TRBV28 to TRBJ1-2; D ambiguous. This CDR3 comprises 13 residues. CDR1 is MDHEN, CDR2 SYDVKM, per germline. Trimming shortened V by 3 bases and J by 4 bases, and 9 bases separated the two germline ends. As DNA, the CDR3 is TGTGCCAGCAGTTTCACAGCACCCTATGGCTACACCTTC. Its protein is CASSFTAPYGYTF.

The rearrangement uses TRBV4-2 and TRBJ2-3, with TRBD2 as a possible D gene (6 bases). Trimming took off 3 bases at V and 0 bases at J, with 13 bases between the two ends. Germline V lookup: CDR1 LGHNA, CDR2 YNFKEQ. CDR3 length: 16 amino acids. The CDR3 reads CASSHQGSGSTDTQYF. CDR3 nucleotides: TGTGCCAGCAGCCACCAGGGAAGCGGGAGCACAGATACGCAGTATTTT.

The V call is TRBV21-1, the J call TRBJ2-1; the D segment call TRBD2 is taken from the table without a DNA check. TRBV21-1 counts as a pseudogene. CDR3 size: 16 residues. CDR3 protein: CASSKVAGLGNNEQFF. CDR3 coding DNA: TGTGCCAGCAGCAAAGTGGCAGGACTAGGGAACAATGAGCAGTTCTTC.

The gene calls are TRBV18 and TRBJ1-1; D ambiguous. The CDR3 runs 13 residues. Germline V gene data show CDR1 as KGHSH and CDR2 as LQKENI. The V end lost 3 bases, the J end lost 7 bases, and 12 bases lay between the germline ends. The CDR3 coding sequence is TGTGCCAGCTCACCGTCATCTAGCCTTGAAGCTTTCTTT. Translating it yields CASSPSSSLEAFF.

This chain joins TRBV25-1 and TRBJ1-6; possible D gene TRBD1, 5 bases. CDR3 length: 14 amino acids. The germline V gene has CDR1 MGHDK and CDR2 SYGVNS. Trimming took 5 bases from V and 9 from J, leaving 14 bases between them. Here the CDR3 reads CASSQSGLGSPLHF. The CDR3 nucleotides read TGTGCCAGCAGTCAATCAGGGCTGGGTTCACCCCTCCACTTT.

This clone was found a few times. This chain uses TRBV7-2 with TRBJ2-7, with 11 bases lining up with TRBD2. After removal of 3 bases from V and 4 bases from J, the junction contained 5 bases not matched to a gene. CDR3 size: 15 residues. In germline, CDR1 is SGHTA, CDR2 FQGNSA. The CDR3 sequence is CASSFLAGGPYEQYF. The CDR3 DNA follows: TGTGCCAGCAGCTTCTTAGCGGGGGGGCCGTACGAGCAGTACTTC. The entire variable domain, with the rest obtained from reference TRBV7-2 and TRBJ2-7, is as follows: GAGVSQSPSNKVTEKGKDVELRCDPISGHTALYWYRQSLGQGLEFLIYFQGNSAPDKSGLPSDRFSAERTGGSVSTLTIQRTQQEDSAVYLCASSFLAGGPYEQYFGPGTRLTVT.